This entry describes one TCR beta chain. Antigen unknown. The germline V and J ends were trimmed by 2 bases and 1 base, with 14 bases remaining between them. The CDR3 runs 16 residues. Germline V gene sequence: CDR1 MDHEN, CDR2 SYDVKM. Sequencing used immunoSEQ multiplex PCR; TCRdb keeps in-frame clones, though not all of them. The sample carries roughly 100,000 clones, about 91% recorded once. This sample was included in a study of identifying expanded T cells in peripheral blood. Findings and caveats of the study: About 1.2 clones differed between technical replicates, versus approximately 17 and 20 over time. Variance in clone template counts between approximately two-week samples significantly increased with total template count across all healthy donors.

The genes are TRBV28 and TRBJ1-2, with D possibly matching TRBD1 (5 bases). The TCR sequence derives from a person aged 18 to 70 in good health. Sample: blood. CDR3 nucleotides: TGTGCCAGCAGTTTAGGCTGGAGGGGCGTTAACTATGGCTACACCTTC. Protein: CASSLGWRGVNYGYTF.